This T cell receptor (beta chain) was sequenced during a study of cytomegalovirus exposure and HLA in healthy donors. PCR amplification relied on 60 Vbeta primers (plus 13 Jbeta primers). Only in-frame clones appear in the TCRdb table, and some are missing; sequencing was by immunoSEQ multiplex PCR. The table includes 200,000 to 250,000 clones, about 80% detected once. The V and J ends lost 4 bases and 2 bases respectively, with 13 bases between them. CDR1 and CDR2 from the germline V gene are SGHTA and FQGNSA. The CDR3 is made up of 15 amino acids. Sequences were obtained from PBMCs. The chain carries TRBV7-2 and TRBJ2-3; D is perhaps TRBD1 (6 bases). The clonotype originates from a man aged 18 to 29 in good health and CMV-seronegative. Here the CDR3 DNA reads TGTGCCAGCAGCTCAACAGGGCTCCCCACAGATACGCAGTATTTT. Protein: CASSSTGLPTDTQYF.